The 32 T cell receptor beta chains presented below share a single source sample, sequenced in a study of cytomegalovirus exposure and HLA in healthy donors. Primers for the PCR totalled 60 Vbeta and 13 Jbeta. Sequencing was performed with immunoSEQ multiplex PCR; in TCRdb, only in-frame clones are kept and a portion is missing. Recorded for this sample: 190,000 or so clones. Material: PBMCs. The receptor source for this set is a boy aged 5-17 years in good health and CMV-seronegative.

The rearrangement links TRBV7-9 to TRBJ2-3; D is possibly TRBD1 (6 bases). This CDR3 spans 13 amino acids. Germline V CDR1 and CDR2: SEHNR, FQNEAQ (reference sequence). With 5 bases removed from V and 3 bases from J, the gap between germline ends came to 9 bases. The CDR3 DNA reads TGTGCCAGCAGCCCCCAGGGGACAGATACGCAGTATTTT. It codes for CASSPQGTDTQYF.

The rearrangement joins TRBV18 to TRBJ2-3, with D perhaps matching TRBD2 (5 bases). Germline values: CDR1 KGHSH, CDR2 LQKENI. Trimming cost V 3 bases and J 1 base, with 14 bases left between them. This CDR3 is 16 amino acids long. The CDR3 DNA sequence: TGTGCCAGCTCACCGAGTCGGGGAAGGGGCACAGATACGCAGTATTTT. This translates into CASSPSRGRGTDTQYF.

The V gene is TRBV7-9, the J gene TRBJ1-2; 12 bases are a match to TRBD1. CDR1 and CDR2 from the germline V gene are SEHNR and FQNEAQ (reference sequence). Unmatched junction bases numbered 6, after V lost 7 bases and J lost 3 bases. The length of the CDR3 is 15 residues. The CDR3 reads CASTRGQGAYYGYTF. The CDR3 DNA reads as TGTGCCAGCACTCGGGGACAGGGGGCTTACTATGGCTACACCTTC.

V gene TRBV5-1 combines with J gene TRBJ2-2; D is possibly TRBD2 (6 bases). Trimming cost V 0 bases and J 4 bases, with 13 bases left between them. The V gene's germline CDR1 is SGHRS and CDR2 YFSETQ. This CDR3 is 16 amino acids long. The CDR3 spells CASSLVEGVPTGELFF. CDR3 bases: TGCGCCAGCAGCTTGGTGGAGGGAGTACCCACCGGGGAGCTGTTTTTT.

The CDR3 region is CASSSRTGTNTGELFF. The CDR3 DNA is TGTGCCAGCAGTTCCCGGACAGGAACGAACACCGGGGAGCTGTTTTTT. The chain couples TRBV6-5 to TRBJ2-2, with 7 bases fitting TRBD1. Germline loops: CDR1 MNHEY, CDR2 SVGAGI. CDR3 length: 16 amino acids. Trimming removed 4 bases from V and 0 bases from J; junction bases left unmatched: 5.

In DNA, the CDR3 is TGTGCCTGGAGGTGGACAGGGGGTTCGACTGGGGCTTTCTTT. Translated, it gives CAWRWTGGSTGAFF. V gene TRBV30 combines with J gene TRBJ1-1; the match to TRBD1 covers 10 bases. The CDR3 is 14 residues long. From germline, CDR1 is GTSNPN and CDR2 SVGIG (reference sequence). V lost 3 bases and J lost 11; bases outside the gene matches: 12.

J is TRBJ1-1 and V is TRBV30; no clear D. Germline lookup yields CDR1 GTSNPN and CDR2 SVGIG (reference sequence). The CDR3 has 14 amino acids. V was pared by 1 base and J by 1 base, with 10 bases between. CDR3 DNA: TGTGCCTGGAGTGCTCCTCCGGGGAACACTGAAGCTTTCTTT. Protein product: CAWSAPPGNTEAFF.

The V call is TRBV15, the J call TRBJ2-7; D possibly corresponds to TRBD2 (5 bases). V lost 5 bases and J lost 6, with 14 bases in between. The CDR3 sequence is 13 residues long. Germline CDR1 LNHNV, CDR2 YYDKDF (reference sequence). The CDR3 sequence: CATSRDTGGEQYF. In DNA form, the CDR3 reads TGTGCCACCAGCCGGGATACCGGTGGCGAGCAGTACTTC.

The genes are TRBV11-2 and TRBJ1-1; maybe TRBD1 (6 bases). The germline CDR1 and CDR2 sequences are SGHAT and FQNNGV. The length of the CDR3 is 14 residues. V lost 1 base and J lost 6, with 12 bases in between. The DNA for the CDR3 is TGTGCCAGCAGCTTAGCAGGGGCGAGGGCTGAAGCTTTCTTT. Translated: CASSLAGARAEAFF.

The chain combines TRBV2 with TRBJ1-5, with a possible D match to TRBD1 (5 bases). Germline CDR1 SNHLY, CDR2 FYNNEI. The CDR3 is 15 residues long. V was shortened by 5 bases and J by 0 bases, with 11 bases between the two germline ends. The CDR3 region is CASSSEQASNQPQHF. CDR3 nucleotide sequence: TGTGCCAGCAGTTCGGAACAGGCTAGCAATCAGCCCCAGCATTTT.

V usage is TRBV6-1 and J usage is TRBJ1-2; D unclear. Germline V CDR1 and CDR2: MNHNS, SASEGT. This CDR3 is built from 14 residues. V lost 5 bases and J 8 bases, leaving 18 bases between the germline ends. The CDR3 loop reads CASSSSGEGGGYTF. The CDR3 DNA reads as TGTGCCAGCAGTTCATCCGGGGAAGGTGGGGGCTACACCTTC.

V is TRBV6-1 and J is TRBJ1-5; tentative D call: TRBD1 (5 bases). CDR3 length: 15 residues. Per germline, CDR1 MNHNS and CDR2 SASEGT. V lost 7 bases to trimming and J lost 5 bases, with 18 bases between them. CDR3 bases: TGTGCCAGCAAAAAACGGGGGGTTAGGGATCAGCCCCAGCATTTT. Its translation: CASKKRGVRDQPQHF.

The V and J genes are TRBV5-1 and TRBJ1-5, with TRBD1 matching over 7 bases. This CDR3 has 15 amino acids. J lost 4 bases, V lost 0 bases, and 4 bases had no gene match. The germline V gene has CDR1 SGHRS and CDR2 YFSETQ. The CDR3 bases are TGCGCCAGCAGCTTGGGGGACAGTTCTAATCAGCCCCAGCATTTT. This gives the protein CASSLGDSSNQPQHF.

The chain employs TRBV28 and TRBJ1-2; TRBD1 agrees at 7 bases. The CDR3 extends over 17 amino acids. The germline V gene has CDR1 MDHEN and CDR2 SYDVKM. The ends lost 3 bases at V and 5 bases at J; junction bases unmatched: 15. This chain's CDR3 is CASSFPPGNSRGYGYTF. The CDR3 DNA reads TGTGCCAGCAGTTTTCCCCCGGGGAACAGCAGGGGGTATGGCTACACCTTC.

The chain couples TRBV27 to TRBJ1-2, with 9 bases that match TRBD1. CDR1 is MNHEY, CDR2 SMNVEV, per germline (reference sequence). V dropped 4 bases and J dropped 4; count of bases not matched to a gene: 10. There are 16 residues in the CDR3. CDR3 sequence: CASSSSPGQGPYGYTF. The CDR3 nucleotides are TGTGCCAGCAGTTCGTCCCCGGGACAGGGCCCCTATGGCTACACCTTC.

The J gene is TRBJ2-6, the V gene TRBV18, with 9 bases matching TRBD1. Trimming at V came to 4 bases and at J to 1 base, leaving 8 bases not matched to a gene. CDR1 and CDR2 from the germline V gene are KGHSH and LQKENI. The CDR3 extends over 18 amino acids. As DNA, the CDR3 is TGTGCCAGCTCACTTGGACAGGGGTATATATCTGGGGCCAACGTCCTGACTTTC. Translation gives CASSLGQGYISGANVLTF. The full variable domain, its missing parts supplied by reference TRBV18 and TRBJ2-6, is NAGVMQNPRHLVRRRGQEARLRCSPMKGHSHVYWYRQLPEEGLKFMVYLQKENIIDESGMPKERFSAEFPKEGPSILRIQQVVRGDSAAYFCASSLGQGYISGANVLTFGAGSRLTVL.

The chain recombines TRBV7-2 with TRBJ1-1; the D gene is possibly TRBD1 (6 bases). The length of the CDR3 is 14 residues. Trimming took 2 bases from V and 4 from J, leaving 11 bases between them. Germline CDR1 and CDR2: SGHTA and FQGNSA. CDR3 protein: CASSLQGRGTEAFF. CDR3 bases: TGTGCCAGCAGCTTACAGGGGAGAGGCACTGAAGCTTTCTTT. Full variable domain (outside the CDR3, taken from reference TRBV7-2 and TRBJ1-1): GAGVSQSPSNKVTEKGKDVELRCDPISGHTALYWYRQSLGQGLEFLIYFQGNSAPDKSGLPSDRFSAERTGGSVSTLTIQRTQQEDSAVYLCASSLQGRGTEAFFGQGTRLTVV.

J is TRBJ2-3 and V is TRBV5-1; 9 bases match TRBD2. The CDR3 contains 13 residues. J was trimmed by 5 bases and V by 7 bases; bases with no gene match: 5. CDR1 and CDR2 from the germline V gene are SGHRS and YFSETQ. CDR3 sequence (DNA): TGCGCCAGCGTAGCGGGGGCCTTAGATACGCAGTATTTT. Its protein is CASVAGALDTQYF.

The rearrangement links TRBV9 to TRBJ2-1; D remains unclear. Trimming cost V 0 bases and J 5 bases, with 15 bases left between them. Germline CDR1 reads SGDLS; CDR2 reads YYNGEE. The length of the CDR3 is 16 residues. For the CDR3, the DNA is TGTGCCAGCAGCGTAGTGCCGTCGGGTAACAACAATGAGCAGTTCTTC. It yields the protein CASSVVPSGNNNEQFF.

The V and J genes are TRBV7-7 and TRBJ2-5; the match to TRBD1 covers 9 bases. In germline, CDR1 is SSHAT, CDR2 FNYEAQ (reference sequence). The CDR3 spans 15 residues. V shed 1 base and J 5 bases; nucleotides not matched to a gene: 5. CDR3 nucleotide sequence: TGTGCCAGCAGCTTAGGGACAGGGGAATCCGAGACCCAGTACTTC. Its translation: CASSLGTGESETQYF.

V usage is TRBV30 and J usage is TRBJ1-6, with unresolved D. The CDR3 has 13 residues. Trimming stripped 5 bases from V and 5 bases from J, with 10 bases between. CDR1 and CDR2 (germline): GTSNPN, SVGIG (reference sequence). The CDR3 sequence: CAWGTEDNSPLHF. The DNA of the CDR3 is TGTGCCTGGGGCACCGAAGATAATTCACCCCTCCACTTT.

The rearrangement joins TRBV10-2 to TRBJ2-5; D is undetermined. Germline values: CDR1 WSHSY, CDR2 SAAADI. This CDR3 region has 12 residues. The V end was cut by 7 bases, the J end by 5 bases, with 11 bases between. CDR3 protein: CASNGYGETQYF. CDR3 DNA: TGCGCCAGCAACGGGTACGGGGAGACCCAGTACTTC.

The chain is built from TRBV6-5 and TRBJ1-1, with D hard to call. Between the trimmed V and J ends, which lost 7 bases and 2 bases, there was a span of 11 bases. The CDR3 consists of 13 residues. Germline V gene sequence: CDR1 MNHEY, CDR2 SVGAGI. CDR3 region: CASTLPENTEAFF. CDR3 coding DNA: TGTGCCAGCACTCTACCCGAAAACACTGAAGCTTTCTTT.

The chain has TRBV19 and TRBJ1-2, with 8 positions matching TRBD1. From germline, CDR1 is LNHDA and CDR2 SQIVND (reference sequence). The CDR3 extends over 13 amino acids. The V segment lost 7 bases and the J segment 2 bases; nucleotides outside the gene matches: 3. CDR3 region: CASKDRENYGYTF. The CDR3 nucleotides read TGTGCCAGTAAGGACAGGGAGAACTATGGCTACACCTTC.

The chain couples TRBV9 to TRBJ1-2; D possibly corresponds to TRBD1 (5 bases). The V and J ends lost 0 bases and 5 bases respectively, with 26 bases between them. CDR3 length equals 19 residues. From germline, CDR1 is SGDLS and CDR2 YYNGEE. The CDR3 DNA is TGTGCCAGCAGCGTAGCTCCCAGCCCTTGGCAGGGAAAAGAATATGGCTACACCTTC. Protein: CASSVAPSPWQGKEYGYTF.

This sequence joins TRBV5-1 and TRBJ2-2; 10 bases match TRBD1. Trimming at V came to 4 bases and at J to 6 bases, leaving 12 bases not matched to a gene. CDR1 SGHRS and CDR2 YFSETQ come from the germline V gene. The CDR3 contains 17 residues. DNA for the CDR3: TGCGCCAGCAGCATCACTTCCGGGACAGGGGTGGCCGGGGAGCTGTTTTTT. As protein: CASSITSGTGVAGELFF.

The chain carries TRBV4-3 and TRBJ1-2; TRBD1 aligns across 7 bases. Germline V gene sequence: CDR1 LGHNA, CDR2 YSLEER. The V gene end was trimmed by 1 base and the J gene end by 4 bases; junction bases not matched to a gene: 3. This CDR3 is 14 amino acids long. The CDR3 nucleotides read TGCGCCAGCAGCCAAGGACAGGGAGGCTATGGCTACACCTTC. This encodes CASSQGQGGYGYTF.

This chain connects TRBV5-4 to TRBJ1-6; 12 positions agree with TRBD1. Per germline, CDR1 SGHNT and CDR2 YYREEE (reference sequence). Unmatched junction bases numbered 9, after V lost 5 bases and J lost 3 bases. The CDR3 has 18 residues. CDR3 bases: TGTGCCAGCAGGGCCGGGACAGGGGGCGCCATCTATAATTCACCCCTCCACTTT. It is translated as CASRAGTGGAIYNSPLHF.

The chain combines TRBV4-1 with TRBJ2-2; TRBD2 is a possible D gene (8 bases). V was shortened by 1 base and J by 6 bases, with 18 bases between the two germline ends. This CDR3 has 17 residues. Germline V lookup: CDR1 MGHRA, CDR2 YSYEKL. CDR3 sequence reads: CASSQAEGAGGPGELFF. The CDR3 bases are TGCGCCAGCAGCCAAGCGGAGGGGGCGGGGGGACCCGGGGAGCTGTTTTTT.

The chain employs TRBV7-2 and TRBJ2-5, with a tentative D call TRBD1 (5 bases). Germline V gives CDR1 SGHTA, CDR2 FQGNSA. The CDR3 runs 15 residues. V dropped 3 bases and J dropped 2 bases, with 13 bases sitting between them. The CDR3 loop is CASSLLTGDQETQYF. In nucleotides, the CDR3 is TGTGCCAGCAGCTTGTTAACAGGAGATCAAGAGACCCAGTACTTC.

The chain recombines TRBV11-2 with TRBJ1-3, with unresolved D. V was clipped by 4 bases and J by 3 bases, with 10 bases between them. In germline, CDR1 is SGHAT, CDR2 FQNNGV. This CDR3 region has 14 residues. Here the CDR3 reads CASSWRVGGNTIYF. CDR3 bases: TGTGCCAGCAGCTGGAGGGTGGGTGGAAACACCATATATTTT.

This chain links TRBV5-1 with TRBJ2-3, with D hard to call. The length of the CDR3 is 18 residues. Trimming removed 1 base at V and 3 bases at J, with 21 bases between. Germline CDR1 reads SGHRS; CDR2 reads YFSETQ. CDR3 loop: CASSLLTAEISVTDTQYF. In DNA form, the CDR3 reads TGCGCCAGCAGCTTGTTAACGGCGGAGATCTCCGTAACAGATACGCAGTATTTT.